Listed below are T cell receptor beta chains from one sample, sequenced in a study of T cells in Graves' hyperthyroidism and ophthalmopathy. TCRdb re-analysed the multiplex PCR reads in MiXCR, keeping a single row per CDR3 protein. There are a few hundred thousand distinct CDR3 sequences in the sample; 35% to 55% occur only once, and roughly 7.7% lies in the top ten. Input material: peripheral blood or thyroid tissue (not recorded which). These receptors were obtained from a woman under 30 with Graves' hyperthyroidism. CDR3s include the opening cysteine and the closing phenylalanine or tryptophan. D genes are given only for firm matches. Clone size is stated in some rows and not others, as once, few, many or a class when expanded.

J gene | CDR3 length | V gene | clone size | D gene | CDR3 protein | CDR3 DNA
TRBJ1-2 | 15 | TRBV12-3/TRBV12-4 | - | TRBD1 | CASRASGTGGNGYTF | TGTGCCAGCAGGGCTAGCGGGACAGGGGGCAATGGCTACACCTTC
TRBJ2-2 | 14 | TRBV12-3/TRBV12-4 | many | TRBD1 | CASTRTGVTGELFF | TGTGCCAGCACCCGGACAGGGGTCACCGGGGAGCTGTTTTTT
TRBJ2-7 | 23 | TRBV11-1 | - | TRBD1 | CASSLFPRVTGGTGTGGRSEQYF | TGTGCCAGCAGCTTATTCCCACGGGTGACAGGGGGCACCGGGACAGGGGGACGAAGCGAGCAGTACTTC
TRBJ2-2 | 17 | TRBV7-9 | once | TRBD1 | CASSLQGGQGSTGELFF | TGTGCCAGCAGCTTACAGGGAGGACAGGGGAGTACCGGGGAGCTGTTTTTT
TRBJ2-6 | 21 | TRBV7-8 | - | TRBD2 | CASSSYTWTSGRVSGANVLTF | TGTGCCAGCAGCTCATATACTTGGACTAGCGGGAGGGTTTCTGGGGCCAACGTCCTGACTTTC
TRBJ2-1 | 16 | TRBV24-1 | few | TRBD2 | CATTVGRTSGPDEQFF | TGTGCCACCACTGTGGGGAGGACTAGCGGCCCGGATGAGCAGTTCTTC
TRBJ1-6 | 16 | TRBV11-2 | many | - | CASSLAYWAETSPLHF | TGTGCCAGCAGCTTAGCCTATTGGGCGGAAACTTCACCCCTCCACTTT
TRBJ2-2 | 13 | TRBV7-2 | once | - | CASSFTNTGELFF | TGTGCCAGCAGTTTCACGAACACCGGGGAGCTGTTTTTT
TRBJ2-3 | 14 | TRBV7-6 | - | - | CASTLTGESDTQYF | TGTGCCAGCACTCTGACTGGGGAATCAGATACGCAGTATTTT
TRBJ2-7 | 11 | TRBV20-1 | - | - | CSASGIYEQYF | TGCAGTGCTTCCGGGATCTACGAGCAGTACTTC
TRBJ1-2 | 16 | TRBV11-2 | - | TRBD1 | CASSTQESGTGLGYTF | TGTGCCAGCAGCACCCAAGAGAGCGGGACAGGCCTGGGCTACACCTTC
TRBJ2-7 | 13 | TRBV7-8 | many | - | CASSTGPRFEQYF | TGTGCCAGCAGCACGGGCCCCCGGTTTGAGCAGTACTTC
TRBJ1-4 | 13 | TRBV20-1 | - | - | CSARSSGNEKLFF | TGCAGTGCTAGATCTAGCGGGAATGAAAAACTGTTTTTT
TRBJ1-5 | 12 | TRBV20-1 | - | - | CSALDGTRAQHF | TGCAGTGCTCTAGACGGGACCAGGGCCCAGCATTTT
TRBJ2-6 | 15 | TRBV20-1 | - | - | CSAQTAGSGANVLTF | TGCAGTGCCCAGACAGCAGGCTCTGGGGCCAACGTCCTGACTTTC
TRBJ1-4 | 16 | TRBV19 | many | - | CASSIVQGGRFEKLFF | TGTGCCAGTAGTATAGTACAGGGTGGACGTTTTGAAAAACTGTTTTTT
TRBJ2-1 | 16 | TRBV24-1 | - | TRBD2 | CATSHPREANYNEQFF | TGTGCCACCTCGCATCCGCGGGAGGCAAATTACAATGAGCAGTTCTTC
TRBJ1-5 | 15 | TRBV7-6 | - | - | CASSSGRGSNQPQHF | TGTGCCAGCAGCTCTGGGAGGGGTAGCAATCAGCCCCAGCATTTT
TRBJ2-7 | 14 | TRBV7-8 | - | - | CASSVGLSMYEQYF | TGTGCCAGCAGCGTCGGACTATCCATGTACGAGCAGTACTTC
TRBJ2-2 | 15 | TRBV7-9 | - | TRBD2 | CASSCLAGVTGELFF | TGTGCCAGCAGCTGCTTAGCGGGAGTTACCGGGGAGCTGTTTTTT
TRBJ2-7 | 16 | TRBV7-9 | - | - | CASSVGASLRGYEQYF | TGTGCCAGCAGCGTTGGGGCCAGTTTACGGGGCTACGAGCAGTACTTC
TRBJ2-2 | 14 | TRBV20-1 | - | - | CSARTGGVDGELFF | TGCAGTGCGAGAACAGGGGGGGTCGACGGGGAGCTGTTTTTT
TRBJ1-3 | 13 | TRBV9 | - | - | CASSEMGGNTIYF | TGTGCCAGCAGCGAAATGGGTGGAAACACCATATATTTT
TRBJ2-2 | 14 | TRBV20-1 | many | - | CSAIGSGNTGELFF | TGCAGTGCCATAGGCAGCGGGAACACCGGGGAGCTGTTTTTT
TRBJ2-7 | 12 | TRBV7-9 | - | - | CASSRRRYEQYF | TGTGCCAGCAGCAGGCGACGGTACGAGCAGTACTTC
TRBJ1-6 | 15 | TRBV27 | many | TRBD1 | CASGARDSNNSPLHF | TGTGCCAGCGGTGCCCGGGACAGTAATAATTCACCCCTCCACTTT
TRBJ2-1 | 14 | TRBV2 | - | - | CASSDQEVRNEQFF | TGTGCCAGCAGCGATCAGGAGGTACGCAATGAGCAGTTCTTC
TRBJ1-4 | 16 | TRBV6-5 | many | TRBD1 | CASSSPRGATNEKLFF | TGTGCCAGCTCATCCCCCAGGGGGGCAACTAATGAAAAACTGTTTTTT
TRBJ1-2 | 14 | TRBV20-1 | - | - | CSARLTSGNYGYTF | TGCAGTGCTAGATTGACTAGCGGGAACTATGGCTACACCTTC
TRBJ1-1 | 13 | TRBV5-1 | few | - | CASSWTATNEAFF | TGCGCCAGCAGCTGGACGGCAACTAATGAAGCTTTCTTT
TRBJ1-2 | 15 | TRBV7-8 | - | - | CASSWSRAANYGYTF | TGTGCCAGCAGCTGGTCGCGGGCAGCTAACTATGGCTACACCTTC
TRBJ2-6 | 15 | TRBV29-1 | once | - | CSVEDTDSGANVLTF | TGCAGCGTTGAAGATACGGACTCTGGGGCCAACGTCCTGACTTTC
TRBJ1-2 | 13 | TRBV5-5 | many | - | CASRNLRNYGYTF | TGTGCCAGCAGGAATCTCCGCAACTATGGCTACACCTTC
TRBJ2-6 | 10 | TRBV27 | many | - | CASGVGVLTF | TGTGCCAGCGGAGTTGGCGTCCTGACTTTC
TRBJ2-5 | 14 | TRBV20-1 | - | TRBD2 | CSAETSGRQETQYF | TGCAGTGCAGAAACTAGCGGGAGGCAAGAGACCCAGTACTTC